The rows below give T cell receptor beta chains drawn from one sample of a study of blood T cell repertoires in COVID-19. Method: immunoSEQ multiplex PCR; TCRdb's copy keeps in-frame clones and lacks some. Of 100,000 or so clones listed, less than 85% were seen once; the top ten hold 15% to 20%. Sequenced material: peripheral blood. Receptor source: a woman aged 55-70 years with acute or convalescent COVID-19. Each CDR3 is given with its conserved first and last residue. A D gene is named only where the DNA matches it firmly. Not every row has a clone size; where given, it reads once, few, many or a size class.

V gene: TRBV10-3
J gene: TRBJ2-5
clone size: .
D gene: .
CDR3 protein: CAISENKGSNQETQYF
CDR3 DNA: TGTGCCATCAGTGAAAATAAGGGGTCCAACCAAGAGACCCAGTACTTC

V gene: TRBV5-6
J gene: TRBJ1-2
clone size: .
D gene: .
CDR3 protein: CASSLRQSYYGYTF
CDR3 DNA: TGTGCCAGCAGTCTTCGACAGAGCTACTATGGCTACACCTTC

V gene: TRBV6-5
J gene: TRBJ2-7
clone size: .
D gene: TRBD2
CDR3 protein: CASTGSAGGREQYF
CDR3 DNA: TGTGCCAGCACGGGGTCAGCGGGGGGGAGGGAGCAGTACTTC

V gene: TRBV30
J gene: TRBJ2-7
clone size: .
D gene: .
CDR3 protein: CVADTYINEQYF
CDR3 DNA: TGTGTCGCCGACACGTATATAAACGAGCAGTACTTC

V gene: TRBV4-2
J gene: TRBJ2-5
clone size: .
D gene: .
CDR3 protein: CASSQGSSQETQYF
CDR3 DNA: TGTGCCAGCAGCCAAGGTTCGAGCCAAGAGACCCAGTACTTC

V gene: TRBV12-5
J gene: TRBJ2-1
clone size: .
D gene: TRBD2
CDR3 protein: CASGLVPVGLAGGPNEQFF
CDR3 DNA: TGTGCTAGTGGTTTGGTACCCGTCGGACTAGCGGGGGGTCCCAATGAGCAGTTCTTC

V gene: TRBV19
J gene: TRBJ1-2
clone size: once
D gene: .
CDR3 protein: CASSPRSGDGYTF
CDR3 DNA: TGTGCCAGCAGCCCGCGGTCGGGGGATGGCTACACCTTC

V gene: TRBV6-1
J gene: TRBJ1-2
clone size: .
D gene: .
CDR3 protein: CASSEAASDYGYTF
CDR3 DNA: TGTGCCAGCAGTGAAGCAGCCAGCGACTATGGCTACACCTTC

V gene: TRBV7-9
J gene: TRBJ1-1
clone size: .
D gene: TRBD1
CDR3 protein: CASSLAVPGQAEAFF
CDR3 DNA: TGTGCCAGCAGCTTAGCTGTTCCGGGACAGGCGGAAGCTTTCTTT

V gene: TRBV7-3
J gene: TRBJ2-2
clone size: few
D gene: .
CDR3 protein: CASSLKLNTGELFF
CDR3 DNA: TGTGCCAGCAGCTTAAAACTGAACACCGGGGAGCTGTTTTTT